This T cell receptor (beta chain) stems from a study of T cells after yellow fever vaccination. Study details: SMART-Seq v4 Ultra Low Input prepared libraries from low-cell fractions.

Trimming removed 4 bases at V and 0 bases at J, with 5 bases between. Germline V gene lookup returns CDR1 SQVTM and CDR2 ANQGSEA. This CDR3 is built from 12 residues. For this clonotype: The antigen is undetermined.

Via MiXCR, TCRdb re-called the 5' RACE reads, giving one row per CDR3 protein. The sample yields some 320,000 distinct CDR3 sequences, more than 8.5% seen once. Study-wide findings and caveats: A minor fraction of clonotypes spanned both CD4 and CD8 compartments. Re-detected after boosting: most primary clones, more than 95% of CD4 and about 90% of CD8.

Sequenced here: PBMCs, sampled on the day of the first yellow fever vaccination. This TCR derives from a man aged 18 to 35 who received the YFV17D yellow fever vaccine. The gene calls are TRBV29-1 and TRBJ2-3; D gene uncertain. CDR3 loop: CSVAGSTDTQYF. In nucleotides, the CDR3 is TGCAGCGTTGCCGGGAGCACAGATACGCAGTATTTT.